This T cell receptor beta chain comes out of a study of CD8+ T cells in alopecia areata. RNA was isolated and reverse transcribed to cDNA, the sequencing template. TCRdb's table, derived via immunoSEQ multiplex PCR, lists solely in-frame clones and lacks some. Of 60,000 to 65,000 clones listed, roughly 40% are singletons. The CDR3 totals 14 residues. The V and J ends lost 1 base and 6 bases respectively, with 12 bases between them. CDR1 LGHNA and CDR2 YNFKEQ come from the germline V gene. This sequence originates from a human donor with alopecia areata. This chain uses TRBV4-2 with TRBJ2-5; the D gene is possibly TRBD1 (6 bases). The sample comprised NKG2D-low CD8+ T cells sorted from blood. The CDR3 nucleotides read TGTGCCAGCAGCCAAGGGGGGCCCCAGAAGACCCAGTACTTC. This translates into CASSQGGPQKTQYF.